This T cell receptor beta chain was sequenced in a study of siplizumab effects on memory and regulatory T cells. Study-wide results and caveats: It was never confirmed that proliferating Tregs from siplizumab cultures were suppressive. Naive T cells seemed more diverse than memory cells; they also seemed major alloresponse contributors. Relative to controls at 25% to 30%, mappable alloreactive CD4+ clones exhibited a mean Treg-derived proportion of approximately 70% with siplizumab.

Method: immunoSEQ multiplex PCR; TCRdb's copy keeps in-frame clones and lacks some. The repertoire holds 100,000 or so clones, approximately 91% seen once, with 12% in the top ten. Trimming left V 3 bases short and J 0 bases short, with 12 bases between. Per the germline V gene, CDR1 is SGHTA and CDR2 is FQGNSA. The CDR3 runs to 15 residues. Details on this clone: The antigen is undetermined.

Sequencing used non-Treg CD4+ T cells sorted from blood. The rearrangement uses TRBV7-2 and TRBJ2-7, with D possibly matching TRBD1 (5 bases). The TCR comes from a human donor in good health. The CDR3 sequence: CASSLYTGNSYEQYF. As DNA, the CDR3 is TGTGCCAGCAGCTTGTATACAGGAAACTCCTACGAGCAGTACTTC.